These 5 T cell receptor beta chains came from one sample sequenced in a study of control samples from healthy donors and cancer patients (dated by TCRdb to the early 2020s). The library was made by the immunoSEQ multiplex PCR assay. Not all clones reach the TCRdb copy of this immuneACCESS table, which keeps in-frame sequences only. Checked studies attribute under half of the gap to unresolved V genes and leave the rest unexplained. The table for this sample lists around 100,000 clones; 90% of them were counted only once. The ten largest clones add up to about 4% of the sample. The sequencing input was blood. The source is a woman in her late teens or twenties in good health.

The J gene is TRBJ2-3, the V gene TRBV18; the D is unclear. Trimming pared 6 bases from V and 3 bases from J, leaving 13 bases between. Germline V gene data show CDR1 as KGHSH and CDR2 as LQKENI. The CDR3 spans 14 residues. This CDR3 is CASSRSSTTDTQYF. The CDR3 DNA reads TGTGCCAGCTCCCGATCCAGCACTACAGATACGCAGTATTTT.

In this sample, this clone turned up a few times. The V and J genes are TRBV12-5 and TRBJ1-1; D gene uncertain. In germline, CDR1 is LGHNT, CDR2 FRNRAP. V gave up 1 base and J gave up 3 bases, with 6 bases separating them. This CDR3 spans 13 amino acids. This CDR3 is CASGLGLDTEAFF. CDR3 DNA sequence: TGTGCTAGTGGTTTGGGTCTCGACACTGAAGCTTTCTTT.

The DNA of the CDR3 is TGTGCCAGCAGCCGGGACAGGAGCGATTACGAGCAGTACTTC. It yields the protein CASSRDRSDYEQYF. The genes are TRBV2 and TRBJ2-7, with 8 bases aligning to TRBD1. Germline CDR1 reads SNHLY; CDR2 reads FYNNEI. The V gene end was trimmed by 6 bases and the J gene end by 4 bases; junction bases not matched to a gene: 8. The CDR3 totals 14 residues.

A remark on this clone: The germline gene is not matched at one end of the junction; a read error may be the cause. The rearrangement uses TRBV6-5 and TRBJ2-7; 7 bases align to TRBD1. There are 13 residues in the CDR3. Per the germline V gene, CDR1 is MNHEY and CDR2 is SVGAGI. CDR3 in DNA: TGTGCCACCAGTTACACAGGGGTCGACGAGCAGTACTTC. Protein product: CATSYTGVDEQYF.

The rearrangement uses TRBV5-1 and TRBJ1-2; TRBD1 is a possible D gene (5 bases). Germline loops: CDR1 SGHRS, CDR2 YFSETQ. CDR3 length equals 18 residues. V was pared by 4 bases and J by 4 bases, with 26 bases between. Here the CDR3 reads CASSPEGRGHPAFYGYTF. As DNA, the CDR3 is TGCGCCAGCAGCCCAGAAGGGAGGGGCCATCCGGCCTTCTATGGCTACACCTTC.